The text below deals with one TCR beta chain. Its antigen is currently unknown. Primers used in a second PCR of roughly 7 to 12 cycles were a sample-barcoded 5' primer and a J-beta primer mix. Each cDNA was tagged by a template-switch adaptor containing 12 random nucleotides. TCRdb used MiXCR to reprocess the 5' RACE reads, holding one entry per CDR3 protein. The profile shows some 730,000 distinct CDR3 sequences, about 20% of them singletons. Germline assignment: CDR1 WNHNN and CDR2 SYGVQD (reference sequence). This CDR3 has 16 amino acids. The V end was cut by 2 bases, the J end by 1 base, with 12 bases between. The data are from a study of blood T cells in healthy people across ages. Donors ranged from about 6 to 90 years old and were healthy Caucasians in Russia. Extracted total RNA amounted to at least 6 micrograms for each sample. The study's findings and limits: Higher diversity, along with more naive CD4+ cells, distinguished long-lived donors from aged donors.

The rearrangement joins TRBV10-1 to TRBJ2-1; a weak D match, TRBD1 (6 bases). This sequence originates from a man between 65 and 80 years old in good health. Sequenced input: blood. The DNA of the CDR3 is TGCGCCAGCAGTGAGAGCAGACAGGTGTCCTACAATGAGCAGTTCTTC. Protein product: CASSESRQVSYNEQFF.